This T cell receptor beta chain was retrieved from a study of cytomegalovirus exposure and HLA in healthy donors. The study's findings and limits: Certain sequence variants were highly shared and formed a cluster, and this cluster was likely a sequencing artifact. Reports indicate that TCR beta sequences accurately predicted the HLA-A and HLA-B alleles of most subjects. Cytomegalovirus-associated TCR beta chains were listed, numbering more than 150.

The study ran its PCR with 60 Vbeta and 13 Jbeta primers. In the authors' workflow: A later analysis tallied 65 million to 85 million unique TCR beta chains, around 11 million of them shared. The protocol was immunoSEQ multiplex PCR, while the TCRdb copy is restricted to in-frame clones and leaves out a portion. Clone size and V and J calls were adopted from that table, with D and trimming inferred from the DNA. The sample records about 160,000 clones, roughly 80% being singletons. Unmatched junction bases numbered 8, after V lost 0 bases and J lost 7 bases. The germline CDR1 and CDR2 sequences are LGHNA and YNFKEQ. CDR3 length equals 15 residues. In the case of this clone: No antigen is known for it.

Sequencing was performed on PBMCs. The rearrangement uses TRBV4-2 and TRBJ2-5; TRBD2 aligns across 7 bases. The clonotype originates from a man in his fifties in good health and CMV-seropositive. The CDR3 nucleotides read TGTGCCAGCAGCCAAGATAGGGAGACTAGCAGGACCCAGTACTTC. The encoded protein is CASSQDRETSRTQYF.